Shown below are 21 T cell receptor beta chains from a single sample sequenced in a study of Graves' ophthalmopathy and Graves' hyperthyroidism. The TCR beta CDR3 regions underwent amplification from RNA transcripts. Investigators did first-round RT-PCR with HTBI primers, then second-round multiplex PCR. TCRdb recomputed calls from the multiplex PCR reads with MiXCR, one row per CDR3 protein. The sample shows roughly 700,000 distinct CDR3 sequences, approximately 40% of them seen only once. What was sequenced was peripheral blood. Receptors were obtained from an adult man with Graves' ophthalmopathy.

The chain couples TRBV20-1 to TRBJ2-7, with 10 bases that match TRBD2. The CDR3 extends over 13 amino acids. Per the germline V gene, CDR1 is DFQATT and CDR2 is SNEGSKA (reference sequence). Germline trimming cut 6 bases from V and 2 bases from J; bases unmatched to any gene: 4. The CDR3 here is CSALAGDPYEQYF. The CDR3 bases are TGCAGTGCGCTAGCGGGAGACCCCTACGAGCAGTACTTC.

This clonotype came up many times. The J gene is TRBJ2-7, the V gene TRBV7-6; D perhaps matches TRBD2 (5 bases). The CDR3 runs to 12 residues. The V end was cut by 2 bases, the J end by 5 bases, with 7 bases between. Germline V CDR1 and CDR2: SGHVS, FNYEAQ. The CDR3 region has the DNA TGTGCCAGCAGCTTACCGGGGAACGAGCAGTACTTC. Its translation: CASSLPGNEQYF.

With regard to this clonotype: The junction does not match germline at one end; this may be a read error. The chain has TRBV7-2 and TRBJ1-2; 8 bases match TRBD1. This CDR3 is 17 amino acids long. CDR1 and CDR2 from the germline V gene are SGHTA and FQGNSA. For the CDR3, the DNA is TGCGCCAGCAGCTCCCGGGACAGGAAACTGGGCCGAGATGGCTACACCTTC. Its protein product is CASSSRDRKLGRDGYTF.

This clonotype was seen a handful of times. The gene calls are TRBV7-9 and TRBJ2-5; 10 bases agree with TRBD2. Germline-derived CDR1 and CDR2 are SEHNR and FQNEAQ (reference sequence). The CDR3 spans 16 residues. V was pared by 6 bases and J by 3 bases, with 10 bases of the junction left unmatched. The CDR3 region has the DNA TGTGCCAGCAGACCCCGGACTAGCGGATTTAAAGAGACCCAGTACTTC. Its protein product is CASRPRTSGFKETQYF.

This clonotype was found many times. The chain links TRBV24-1 to TRBJ2-5, with no clear D. The germline V and J ends were trimmed by 2 bases and 2 bases, with 8 bases remaining between them. The CDR3 is 14 amino acids. From germline, CDR1 is KGHDR and CDR2 SFDVKD. The CDR3 sequence is CATSDSTLQETQYF. In DNA, the CDR3 is TGTGCCACCAGTGATTCGACATTACAAGAGACCCAGTACTTC.

The chain is built from TRBV29-1 and TRBJ1-1, with unresolved D. CDR3 length: 14 residues. Germline CDR1 reads SQVTM; CDR2 reads ANQGSEA. The CDR3 DNA reads as TGCAGTGCCCCGGGTTTCGGGAGGGACACTGAAGCTTTCTTT. It encodes CSAPGFGRDTEAFF.

This clonotype was counted at least ten times. The rearrangement links TRBV10-3 to TRBJ2-2; 7 bases agree with TRBD1. The CDR3 contains 13 residues. After removal of 10 bases from V and 2 bases from J, the junction contained 4 bases not matched to a gene. CDR1 is ENHRY and CDR2 is SYGVKD in the germline V gene. CDR3 amino acids: CATHRGNTGELFF. Here the CDR3 DNA reads TGTGCCACCCACAGGGGAAACACCGGGGAGCTGTTTTTT.

The chain links TRBV9 to TRBJ1-6; weak D call: TRBD1 (6 bases). CDR1 is SGDLS, CDR2 YYNGEE, per germline. The CDR3 runs to 15 residues. V was cut by 4 bases and J by 4 bases, with 12 bases left in between. CDR3: CASSPRGGYNSPLHF. The CDR3 bases are TGTGCCAGCAGCCCTCGAGGGGGGTATAATTCACCCCTCCACTTT.

This clonotype was seen more than once but under ten times. The chain employs TRBV7-2 and TRBJ1-5; TRBD1 aligns across 8 bases. The CDR3 covers 15 residues. Trimming removed 5 bases from V and 2 bases from J; junction bases left unmatched: 5. Per the germline V gene, CDR1 is SGHTA and CDR2 is FQGNSA. The CDR3 coding sequence is TGTGCCAGCAGCCGTAACAGGGGGGGCAATCAGCCCCAGCATTTT. Its protein is CASSRNRGGNQPQHF. Full variable domain (missing parts from reference TRBV7-2 and TRBJ1-5): GAGVSQSPSNKVTEKGKDVELRCDPISGHTALYWYRQSLGQGLEFLIYFQGNSAPDKSGLPSDRFSAERTGGSVSTLTIQRTQQEDSAVYLCASSRNRGGNQPQHFGDGTRLSIL.

This clonotype has a handful of counts. The rearrangement joins TRBV11-2 to TRBJ1-6; D is unclear. The V gene's germline CDR1 is SGHAT and CDR2 FQNNGV. This CDR3 spans 15 amino acids. V lost 5 bases, J lost 6 bases, and 14 bases lay in between. The CDR3 DNA sequence: TGTGCCAGCAGCCAAGAACGTGCCCGTAATTCACCCCTCCACTTT. Its protein is CASSQERARNSPLHF.

The CDR3 DNA sequence: TGTGCCAGCAGCCCGCCCCAGACAGCAATAAACTCTGGGGCCAACGTCCTGACTTTC. Its translation is CASSPPQTAINSGANVLTF. J is TRBJ2-6 and V is TRBV11-1, with a possible D match to TRBD1 (5 bases). Germline V CDR1 and CDR2: SGHAT, FQDESV (reference sequence). Trimming stripped 5 bases from V and 0 bases from J, with 20 bases between. The CDR3 runs 19 residues.

DNA for the CDR3: TGTGCCATCAGTGAGTCCACTAGCGAGGCCTACGAGCAGTACTTC. Protein sequence: CAISESTSEAYEQYF. J is TRBJ2-7 and V is TRBV10-3; 7 nucleotides line up with TRBD2. V shed 0 bases and J 2 bases; nucleotides not matched to a gene: 4. Germline CDR1 ENHRY, CDR2 SYGVKD. The CDR3 has 15 amino acids.

This clonotype was seen many times. This sequence joins TRBV10-2 and TRBJ1-1; 7 nucleotides align to TRBD1. After removal of 8 bases from V and 4 bases from J, the junction contained 10 bases not matched to a gene. There are 14 residues in the CDR3. Germline V lookup: CDR1 WSHSY, CDR2 SAAADI. The CDR3 sequence is CASAGGGLRTEAFF. CDR3 DNA: TGCGCCAGCGCAGGGGGTGGGTTGCGCACTGAAGCTTTCTTT.

A remark on this clonotype: One end of the junction fails to match germline, which may point to a read error. This rearrangement joins TRBV10-2 to TRBJ1-2; TRBD1 aligns across 11 bases. CDR1 and CDR2 from the germline V gene are WSHSY and SAAADI. The CDR3 covers 14 residues. The CDR3 is CASSQGQGVYGYTF. CDR3 nucleotides: TGTGCCAGCAGCCAGGGACAGGGGGTTTATGGCTACACCTTC.

The genes are TRBV19 and TRBJ2-5; 15 bases line up with TRBD2. Germline CDR1 is LNHDA and CDR2 is SQIVND (reference sequence). After removal of 6 bases from V and 2 bases from J, the junction contained 4 bases not matched to a gene. This CDR3 region has 16 residues. The DNA for the CDR3 is TGTGCCAGTAGGACGGGACTAGCGGGGGGACAAGAGACCCAGTACTTC. Encoded protein: CASRTGLAGGQETQYF.

This clonotype appeared once. V and J are TRBV29-1 and TRBJ1-2; 12 positions match TRBD1. Germline trimming cut 6 bases from V and 4 bases from J; bases unmatched to any gene: 9. Germline V gene data show CDR1 as SQVTM and CDR2 as ANQGSEA. The CDR3 totals 15 residues. CDR3 amino acids: CSVLPGQGAIYGYTF. The CDR3, as DNA: TGCAGCGTGCTTCCGGGACAGGGGGCGATCTATGGCTACACCTTC. Using reference TRBV29-1 and TRBJ1-2 for the parts outside the CDR3, the full variable domain is SAVISQKPSRDICQRGTSLTIQCQVDSQVTMMFWYRQQPGQSLTLIATANQGSEATYESGFVIDKFPISRPNLTFSTLTVSNMSPEDSSIYLCSVLPGQGAIYGYTFGSGTRLTVV.

There are many counts of this clonotype. This sequence joins TRBV5-8 and TRBJ1-2, with 8 bases that match TRBD1. V trimming: 2 bases; J trimming: 4 bases; junction bases outside the gene matches: 7. The length of the CDR3 is 15 residues. Germline V gene data show CDR1 as SGHTS and CDR2 as YDEGEE. CDR3 residues: CASSFLGQGRYGYTF. CDR3 sequence (DNA): TGTGCCAGCAGCTTCCTCGGACAGGGACGCTATGGCTACACCTTC.

The gene calls are TRBV25-1 and TRBJ2-2, with TRBD2 matching 10 bases. In germline, CDR1 is MGHDK, CDR2 SYGVNS. The CDR3 runs 20 residues. V dropped 5 bases and J dropped 2; count of bases not matched to a gene: 17. The CDR3 loop is CASSPEALAGVHGNTGELFF. In DNA form, the CDR3 reads TGTGCCAGCAGTCCCGAGGCCCTAGCGGGAGTACACGGAAACACCGGGGAGCTGTTTTTT. The variable domain in full, completed from reference TRBV25-1 and TRBJ2-2, reads EADIYQTPRYLVIGTGKKITLECSQTMGHDKMYWYQQDPGMELHLIHYSYGVNSTEKGDLSSESTVSRIRTEHFPLTLESARPSHTSQYLCASSPEALAGVHGNTGELFFGEGSRLTVL.

In regard to this clonotype: One end of the junction is discordant with germline, which a read error may explain. This chain uses TRBV10-3 with TRBJ1-5; D remains unclear. The CDR3 is made up of 19 amino acids. Germline V gene data show CDR1 as ENHRY and CDR2 as SYGVKD. CDR3: CASSYSGYSDFGFDQPQHF. The CDR3 coding sequence is TGTGCCAGCAGTTACTCGGGGTATTCGGACTTTGGGTTCGATCAGCCCCAGCATTTT.

DNA for the CDR3: TGCAGCTTAGAGGCTAGTCGGGAGACCCAGTACTTC. This codes for CSLEASRETQYF. The chain has TRBV29-1 and TRBJ2-5; D ambiguous. V was cut by 8 bases and J by 5 bases, with 15 bases left in between. The CDR3 sequence is 12 residues long. CDR1 and CDR2 (germline): SQVTM, ANQGSEA.

This clonotype has a single count. The V gene is TRBV29-1, the J gene TRBJ1-5, with 7 bases identical to TRBD1. V lost 3 bases and J lost 14; bases outside the gene matches: 16. Germline CDR1 reads SQVTM; CDR2 reads ANQGSEA. The CDR3 length is 14 residues. CDR3 sequence: CSVDTGDKAPYEHF. Here the CDR3 DNA reads TGCAGCGTTGACACAGGGGACAAAGCACCCTACGAGCATTTT.